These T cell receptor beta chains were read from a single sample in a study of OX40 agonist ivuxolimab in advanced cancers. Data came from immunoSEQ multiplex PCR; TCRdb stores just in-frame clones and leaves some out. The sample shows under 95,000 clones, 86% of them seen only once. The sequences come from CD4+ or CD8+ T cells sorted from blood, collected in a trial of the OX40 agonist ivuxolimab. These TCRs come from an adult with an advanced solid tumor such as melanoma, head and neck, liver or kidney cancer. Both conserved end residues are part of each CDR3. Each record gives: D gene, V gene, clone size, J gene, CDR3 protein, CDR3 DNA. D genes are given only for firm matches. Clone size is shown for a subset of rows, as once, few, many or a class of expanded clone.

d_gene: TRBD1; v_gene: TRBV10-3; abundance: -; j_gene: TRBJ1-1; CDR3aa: CAISPALQGASEAFF; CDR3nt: TGTGCCATCAGTCCCGCTCTCCAGGGGGCCTCTGAAGCTTTCTTT
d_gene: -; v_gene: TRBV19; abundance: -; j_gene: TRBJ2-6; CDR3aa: CASSVRGLSSGANVLTF; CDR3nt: TGTGCCAGTAGTGTCAGGGGTCTTAGCTCTGGGGCCAACGTCCTGACTTTC
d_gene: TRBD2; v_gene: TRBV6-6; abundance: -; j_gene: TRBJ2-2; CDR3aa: CASFSGRDTVGELFF; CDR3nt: TGTGCCAGCTTCTCCGGGAGGGATACTGTCGGGGAGCTGTTTTTT
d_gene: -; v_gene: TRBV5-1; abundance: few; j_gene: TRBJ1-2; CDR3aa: CASSLAQENYGYTF; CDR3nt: TGCGCCAGCAGCTTGGCGCAGGAGAACTATGGCTACACCTTC
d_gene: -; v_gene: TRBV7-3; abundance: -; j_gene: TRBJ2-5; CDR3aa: CASSGPDRDQETQYF; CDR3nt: TGTGCCAGCAGCGGCCCAGACAGAGACCAAGAGACCCAGTACTTC
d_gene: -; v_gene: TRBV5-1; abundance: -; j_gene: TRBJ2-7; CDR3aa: CASSLVQGVEQYF; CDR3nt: TGCGCCAGCAGCTTGGTACAGGGTGTCGAGCAGTACTTC
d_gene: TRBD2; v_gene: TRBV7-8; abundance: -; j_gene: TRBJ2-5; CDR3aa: CASSASGGQETQYF; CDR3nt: TGTGCCAGCAGTGCTAGCGGGGGTCAAGAGACCCAGTACTTC
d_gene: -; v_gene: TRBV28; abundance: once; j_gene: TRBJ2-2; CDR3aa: CASSLFPSADGELFF; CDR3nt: TGTGCCAGCAGTTTATTCCCCTCGGCGGACGGGGAGCTGTTTTTT
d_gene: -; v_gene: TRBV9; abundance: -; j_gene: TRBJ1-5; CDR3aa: CASSPGGRYSNQPQHF; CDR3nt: TGTGCCAGCAGCCCCGGGGGACGGTATAGCAATCAGCCCCAGCATTTT
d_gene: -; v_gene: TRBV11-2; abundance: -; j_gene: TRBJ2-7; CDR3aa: CASSLGNSPAYEQYF; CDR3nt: TGTGCCAGCAGCTTAGGTAACAGTCCTGCCTACGAGCAGTACTTC
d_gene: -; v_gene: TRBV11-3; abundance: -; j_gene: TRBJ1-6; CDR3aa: CASSLGAGRNSPLHF; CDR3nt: TGTGCCAGCAGCTTAGGAGCGGGGCGGAATTCACCCCTCCACTTT
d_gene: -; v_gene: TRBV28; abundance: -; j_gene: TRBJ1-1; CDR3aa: CASSLVPKRGTEAFF; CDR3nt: TGTGCCAGCAGTTTAGTCCCTAAACGGGGGACTGAAGCTTTCTTT
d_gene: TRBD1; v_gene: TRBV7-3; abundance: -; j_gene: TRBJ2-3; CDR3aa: CASSPADRGHGNTQYF; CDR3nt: TGTGCCAGCAGCCCCGCCGACAGGGGGCATGGAAATACGCAGTATTTT
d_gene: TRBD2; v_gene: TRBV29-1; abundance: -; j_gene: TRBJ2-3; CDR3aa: CSAYSGGATDTQYF; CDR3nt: TGCAGCGCCTATAGCGGGGGGGCCACAGATACGCAGTATTTT
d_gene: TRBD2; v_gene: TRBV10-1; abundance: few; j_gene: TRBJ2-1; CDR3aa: CASSGAGLGTPTEQFF; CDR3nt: TGCGCCAGCAGTGGCGCGGGACTAGGAACCCCTACTGAGCAGTTCTTC
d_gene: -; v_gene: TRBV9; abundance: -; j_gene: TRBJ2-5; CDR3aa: CASSLGNGQETQYF; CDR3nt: TGTGCCAGCAGCCTTGGGAATGGCCAAGAGACCCAGTACTTC
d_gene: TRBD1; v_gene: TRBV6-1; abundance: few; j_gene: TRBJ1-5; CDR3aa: CASHDRGNHQPQHF; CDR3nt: TGTGCCAGCCATGACAGGGGAAACCATCAGCCCCAGCATTTT
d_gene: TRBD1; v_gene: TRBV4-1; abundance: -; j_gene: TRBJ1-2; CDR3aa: CASSRAGTGAVEGYTF; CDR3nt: TGCGCCAGCAGCCGGGCCGGGACAGGAGCAGTCGAGGGCTACACCTTC
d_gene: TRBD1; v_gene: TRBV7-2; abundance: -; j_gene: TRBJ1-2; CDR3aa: CASSLGRGTGESGYTF; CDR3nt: TGTGCCAGCAGCTTAGGTCGTGGGACAGGGGAAAGTGGCTACACCTTC
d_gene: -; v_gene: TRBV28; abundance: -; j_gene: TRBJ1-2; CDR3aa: CASSLIRGSYGYTF; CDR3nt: TGTGCCAGCAGTTTAATTAGGGGCAGCTATGGCTACACCTTC
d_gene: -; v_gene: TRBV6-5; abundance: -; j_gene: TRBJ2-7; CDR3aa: CASTTRGGIYEQYF; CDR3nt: TGTGCCAGCACCACGCGAGGGGGGATCTACGAGCAGTACTTC
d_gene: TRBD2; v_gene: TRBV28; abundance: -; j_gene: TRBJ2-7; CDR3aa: CASSPPRTSGLYEQYF; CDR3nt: TGTGCCAGCAGTCCCCCCCGGACTAGCGGGTTATACGAGCAGTACTTC
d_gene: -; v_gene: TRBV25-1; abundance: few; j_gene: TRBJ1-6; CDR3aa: CASSDKKSSPLHF; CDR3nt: TGTGCCAGCAGTGACAAGAAGTCCTCACCCCTCCACTTT
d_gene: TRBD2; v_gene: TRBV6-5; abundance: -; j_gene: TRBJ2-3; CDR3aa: CASSGSGGPDTQYF; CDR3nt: TGTGCCAGCAGTGGTAGCGGGGGCCCAGATACGCAGTATTTT
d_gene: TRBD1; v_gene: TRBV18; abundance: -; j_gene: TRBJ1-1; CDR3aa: CATHPGTGHTEAFF; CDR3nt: TGTGCCACGCACCCCGGGACAGGACACACTGAAGCTTTCTTT
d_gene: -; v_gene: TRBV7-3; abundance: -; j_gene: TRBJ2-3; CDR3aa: CASSRDSWTQYF; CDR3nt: TGTGCCAGCAGCCGCGACAGTTGGACGCAGTATTTT
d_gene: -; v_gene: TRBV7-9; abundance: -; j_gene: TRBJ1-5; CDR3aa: CASSLDVSGSSQHF; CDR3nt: TGTGCCAGCAGCTTAGACGTTTCAGGGTCTTCCCAGCATTTT
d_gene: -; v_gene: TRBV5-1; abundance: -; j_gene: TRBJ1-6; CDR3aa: CASSLVAENSPLHF; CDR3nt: TGCGCCAGCAGCTTGGTGGCAGAAAATTCACCCCTCCACTTT
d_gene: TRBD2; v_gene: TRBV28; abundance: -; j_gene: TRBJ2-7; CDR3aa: CASSPIGLAGDHEQYF; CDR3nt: TGTGCCAGCAGCCCCATCGGATTGGCGGGAGACCACGAGCAGTACTTC
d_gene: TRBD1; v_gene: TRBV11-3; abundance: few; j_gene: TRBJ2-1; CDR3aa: CASSLVGTGDNEQFF; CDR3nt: TGTGCCAGCAGCTTAGTCGGGACAGGGGATAATGAGCAGTTCTTC
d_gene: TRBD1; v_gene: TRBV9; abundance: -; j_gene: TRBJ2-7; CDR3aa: CASSSNRQGNYEQYF; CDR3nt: TGTGCCAGCAGCTCTAACCGACAGGGGAACTACGAGCAGTACTTC
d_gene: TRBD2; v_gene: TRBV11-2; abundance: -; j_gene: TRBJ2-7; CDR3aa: CASTWTSGPYEQYF; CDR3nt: TGTGCCAGCACCTGGACTAGCGGGCCCTACGAGCAGTACTTC
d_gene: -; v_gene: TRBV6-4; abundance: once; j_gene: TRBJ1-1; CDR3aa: CASSDWGIENTEAFF; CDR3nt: TGTGCCAGCAGTGACTGGGGAATAGAGAACACTGAAGCTTTCTTT
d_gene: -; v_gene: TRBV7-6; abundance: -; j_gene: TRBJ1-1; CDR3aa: CASRLGRGPMNTEAFF; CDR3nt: TGTGCCAGCAGATTAGGGAGGGGACCCATGAACACTGAAGCTTTCTTT
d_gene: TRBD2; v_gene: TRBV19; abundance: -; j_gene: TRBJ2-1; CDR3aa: CASSGSRLAGIYNEQFF; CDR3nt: TGTGCCAGTAGTGGAAGTCGACTAGCGGGGATTTACAATGAGCAGTTCTTC
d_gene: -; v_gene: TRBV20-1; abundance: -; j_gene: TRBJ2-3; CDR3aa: CSASTDTQYF; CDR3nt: TGCAGTGCAAGCACAGATACGCAGTATTTT
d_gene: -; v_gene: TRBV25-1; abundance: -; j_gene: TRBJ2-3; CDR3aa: CASASSTDTQYF; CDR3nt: TGTGCCAGCGCTTCTAGCACAGATACGCAGTATTTT
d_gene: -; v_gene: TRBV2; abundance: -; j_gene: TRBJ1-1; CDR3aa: CASRPSGENTEAFF; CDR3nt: TGTGCCAGCAGACCCTCAGGGGAGAACACTGAAGCTTTCTTT
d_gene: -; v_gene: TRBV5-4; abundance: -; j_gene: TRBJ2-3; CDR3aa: CASRQAGDRADTQYF; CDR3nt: TGTGCCAGCAGGCAAGCGGGAGACAGGGCGGATACGCAGTATTTT
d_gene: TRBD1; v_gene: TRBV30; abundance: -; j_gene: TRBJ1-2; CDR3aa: CAWNPGQGVPYGYTF; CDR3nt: TGTGCCTGGAACCCGGGACAGGGGGTACCCTATGGCTACACCTTC
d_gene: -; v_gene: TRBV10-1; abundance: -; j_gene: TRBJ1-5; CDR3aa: CASSATFNQPQHF; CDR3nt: TGCGCCAGCAGTGCAACCTTTAATCAGCCCCAGCATTTT
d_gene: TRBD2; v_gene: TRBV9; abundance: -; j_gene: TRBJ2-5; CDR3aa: CASSPGLAAETQYF; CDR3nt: TGTGCCAGCAGCCCTGGACTAGCTGCCGAGACCCAGTACTTC
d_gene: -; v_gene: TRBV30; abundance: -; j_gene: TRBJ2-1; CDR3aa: CAWSRNVAYNEQFF; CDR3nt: TGTGCCTGGAGCCGGAACGTTGCCTACAATGAGCAGTTCTTC
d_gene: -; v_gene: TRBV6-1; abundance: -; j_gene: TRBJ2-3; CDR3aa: CATTGTITDTQYF; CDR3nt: TGTGCCACCACTGGGACAATCACAGATACGCAGTATTTT
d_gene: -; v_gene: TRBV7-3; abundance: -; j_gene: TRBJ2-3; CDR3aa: CASSLAHSTDTQYF; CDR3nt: TGTGCCAGCAGCTTAGCTCATAGCACAGATACGCAGTATTTT
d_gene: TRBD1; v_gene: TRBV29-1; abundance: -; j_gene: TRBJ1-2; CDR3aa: CSVLLPGQVRGYTF; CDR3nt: TGCAGCGTTCTCTTGCCGGGACAGGTCCGGGGCTACACCTTC
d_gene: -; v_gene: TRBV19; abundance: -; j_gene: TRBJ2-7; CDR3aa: CASRGRNYEQYF; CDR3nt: TGTGCCAGTAGGGGGAGGAACTACGAGCAGTACTTC
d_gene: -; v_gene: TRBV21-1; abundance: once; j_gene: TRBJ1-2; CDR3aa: CASSLRTGGRDYGYTF; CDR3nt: TGTGCCAGCAGCCTTCGAACAGGGGGCCGCGACTATGGCTACACCTTC
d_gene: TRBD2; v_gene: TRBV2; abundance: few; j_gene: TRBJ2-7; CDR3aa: CARGPSGSHEQYF; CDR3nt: TGTGCCAGGGGACCTAGCGGGAGCCACGAGCAGTACTTC
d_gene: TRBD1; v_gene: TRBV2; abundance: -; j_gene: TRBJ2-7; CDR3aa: CASSDGTGGYEQYF; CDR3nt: TGTGCCAGCAGTGACGGGACAGGGGGCTACGAGCAGTACTTC
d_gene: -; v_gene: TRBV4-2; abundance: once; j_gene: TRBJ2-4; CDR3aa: CASSQDPGPNIQYF; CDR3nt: TGTGCCAGCAGCCAAGATCCAGGTCCGAACATTCAGTACTTC
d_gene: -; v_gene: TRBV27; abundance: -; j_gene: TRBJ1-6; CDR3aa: CASSLWSSYNSPLHF; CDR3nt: TGTGCCAGCAGTTTGTGGAGCTCCTATAATTCACCCCTCCACTTT
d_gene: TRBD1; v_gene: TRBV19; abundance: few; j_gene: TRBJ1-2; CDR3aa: CASSLNDRAGGYTF; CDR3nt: TGTGCCAGTAGTCTAAATGACAGGGCTGGTGGCTACACCTTC